These 15 T cell receptor beta chains came from one sample sequenced in a study of OX40 agonist ivuxolimab in advanced cancers. Only in-frame clones appear in the TCRdb table, and some are missing; sequencing was by immunoSEQ multiplex PCR. The table records tens of thousands of clones, around 81% of them present only once. The sample in question was CD4+ or CD8+ T cells sorted from blood, obtained in a trial of the OX40 agonist ivuxolimab. These receptors were collected from an adult with an advanced solid tumor such as melanoma, head and neck, liver or kidney cancer.

This clone was observed once. The CDR3 DNA follows: TGTGCCAGCAGCTTGATGGTCGCCCCATCCTCTGGGGCCAACGTCCTGACTTTC. Protein product: CASSLMVAPSSGANVLTF. V and J are TRBV5-5 and TRBJ2-6, with D unresolved. The CDR3 contains 18 residues. Germline V gene lookup returns CDR1 SGHKS and CDR2 YYEKEE (reference sequence). V lost 1 base, J lost 0 bases, and 14 bases lay in between. Based on the CDR3 plus reference TRBV5-5 and TRBJ2-6, the full variable domain is DAGVTQSPTHLIKTRGQQVTLRCSPISGHKSVSWYQQVLGQGPQFIFQYYEKEERGRGNFPDRFSARQFPNYSSELNVNALLLGDSALYLCASSLMVAPSSGANVLTFGAGSRLTVL.

The chain joins TRBV2 to TRBJ2-3, with 7 bases aligning to TRBD2. The CDR3 is made up of 14 amino acids. Per germline, CDR1 SNHLY and CDR2 FYNNEI. The V segment lost 10 bases and the J segment 2 bases; nucleotides outside the gene matches: 9. In nucleotides, the CDR3 is TGTGCCACGGCGGGGCGGGGGACCACAGATACGCAGTATTTT. Protein product: CATAGRGTTDTQYF.

The chain links TRBV19 to TRBJ2-1; D not certain. The CDR3 loop spans 17 amino acids. Trimming removed 2 bases at V and 0 bases at J, with 14 bases between. CDR1 LNHDA and CDR2 SQIVND come from the germline V gene (reference sequence). The CDR3 coding sequence is TGTGCCAGTAGTATAAATCCATATTCGAGCTCCTACAATGAGCAGTTCTTC. Its translation is CASSINPYSSSYNEQFF.

The CDR3 protein is CASSPGYTF. The CDR3 nucleotides read TGTGCCAGCAGTCCAGGCTACACCTTC. This chain connects TRBV6-1 to TRBJ1-2, with D unresolved. The V end was cut by 5 bases, the J end by 8 bases, with 3 bases between. In germline, CDR1 is MNHNS, CDR2 SASEGT. This CDR3 spans 9 amino acids.

In its sample, this clone was seen once. It is unclear where the CDR3 begins or ends on the DNA, so no DNA is shown, and the CDR3 is as TCRdb lists it. The chain joins TRBV4-2 to TRBJ2-1. Per germline, CDR1 LGHNA and CDR2 YNFKEQ. The CDR3 spans 14 amino acids, including both terminal residues. The CDR3 protein is CASSQEVGPGSPFF.

The J gene is TRBJ1-4, the V gene TRBV12-5; TRBD1 is a possible D gene (5 bases). The V and J ends lost 0 bases and 0 bases respectively, with 8 bases between them. The CDR3 totals 16 residues. CDR1 is LGHNT and CDR2 is FRNRAP in the germline V gene. The DNA of the CDR3 is TGTGCTAGTGGTTTGGTAGTAGGGGCAACTAATGAAAAACTGTTTTTT. The encoded protein is CASGLVVGATNEKLFF.

The rearrangement uses TRBV10-1 and TRBJ2-5, with TRBD1 matching 8 bases. This CDR3 is 14 amino acids long. CDR1 is WNHNN and CDR2 is SYGVQD in the germline V gene (reference sequence). Trimming cost V 8 bases and J 4 bases; bases outside gene matches: 9. The CDR3 DNA reads as TGCGCCAGCCCGGTACAGGGGGGAACAGAGACCCAGTACTTC. Its translation: CASPVQGGTETQYF.

V usage is TRBV10-3 and J usage is TRBJ2-7, with TRBD1 matching 7 bases. J lost 6 bases, V lost 3 bases, and 8 bases had no gene match. The length of the CDR3 is 14 residues. Germline CDR1 is ENHRY and CDR2 is SYGVKD. The CDR3 nucleotides are TGTGCCATCAGTGACAAGGGGGCCTTAGGCGAGCAGTACTTC. Residues: CAISDKGALGEQYF.

The rearrangement joins TRBV5-1 to TRBJ2-1, with TRBD2 matching over 8 bases. The CDR3 covers 14 residues. The ends lost 6 bases at V and 6 bases at J; junction bases unmatched: 8. CDR1 and CDR2 (germline): SGHRS, YFSETQ. In DNA form, the CDR3 reads TGCGCCAGCACCACTCCGGGGGGGCCCAATGAGCAGTTCTTC. It encodes CASTTPGGPNEQFF.

This clone was observed once. This sequence joins TRBV5-1 and TRBJ1-5; a weak D match, TRBD1 (5 bases). The CDR3 covers 15 residues. V lost 4 bases and J 7 bases, leaving 18 bases between the germline ends. Per germline, CDR1 SGHRS and CDR2 YFSETQ. For the CDR3, the DNA is TGCGCCAGCAGCCTTACCGGCGACAGCCGGCAGCCCCAGCATTTT. Protein: CASSLTGDSRQPQHF.

This clone was seen a few times. The rearrangement uses TRBV28 and TRBJ1-2, with 7 bases fitting TRBD1. The V gene end was trimmed by 10 bases and the J gene end by 4 bases; junction bases not matched to a gene: 3. Germline V gives CDR1 MDHEN, CDR2 SYDVKM. The CDR3 runs to 11 residues. This CDR3 is CATSGGYGYTF. The DNA for the CDR3 is TGTGCCACCTCAGGGGGCTATGGCTACACCTTC.

Only a few counts were recorded for this clone. The V gene is TRBV5-4, the J gene TRBJ2-5; D may be TRBD1 or TRBD2 (5 bases each). V was shortened by 4 bases and J by 2 bases, with 15 bases between the two germline ends. Germline V lookup: CDR1 SGHNT, CDR2 YYREEE (reference sequence). CDR3 length equals 15 residues. In DNA, the CDR3 is TGTGCCAGCAGCGGGGGACCCCACGAACAAGAGACCCAGTACTTC. Its translation is CASSGGPHEQETQYF.

J is TRBJ1-5 and V is TRBV5-8; 8 bases line up with TRBD1. With V trimmed by 1 base and J by 0 bases, 3 bases remained unmatched. The V gene's germline CDR1 is SGHTS and CDR2 YDEGEE. CDR3 length: 16 amino acids. As DNA, the CDR3 is TGTGCCAGCAGCTTGAAGACAGGGGTTAGCAATCAGCCCCAGCATTTT. The encoded protein is CASSLKTGVSNQPQHF.

In regard to this clone: Compared with germline, one end of the junction differs, possibly owing to a read error. V gene TRBV29-1 combines with J gene TRBJ2-6; 9 bases match TRBD2. This CDR3 has 17 amino acids. Germline CDR1 and CDR2: SQVTM and ANQGSEA. This CDR3 reads CRVGGAGGPIGANVLTF. The CDR3 DNA sequence: TGCCGCGTTGGGGGGGCGGGGGGGCCAATTGGGGCCAACGTCCTGACTTTC.

This clone came up a few times. The chain recombines TRBV5-8 with TRBJ1-6, with a weak D call TRBD1 (6 bases). The CDR3 is made up of 15 amino acids. The V end lost 0 bases, the J end lost 5 bases, and 9 bases lay between the germline ends. Germline lookup yields CDR1 SGHTS and CDR2 YDEGEE. CDR3 amino acids: CASSLEGGHNSPLHF. CDR3 nucleotides: TGTGCCAGCAGCTTGGAGGGGGGCCATAATTCACCCCTCCACTTT.